The 4 T cell receptor beta chains presented below share a single source sample, sequenced in a study of cytomegalovirus exposure and HLA in healthy donors. The PCR employed 60 Vbeta primers together with 13 Jbeta primers. The assay was immunoSEQ multiplex PCR, and TCRdb's table has in-frame clones only and misses some. Found here are about 140,000 clones, around 81% of them singletons; the top ten hold less than 3%. The source material was PBMCs. The source of these receptors is a man aged 50 or older in good health and CMV-seronegative.

The rearrangement uses TRBV29-1 and TRBJ1-5; TRBD1 aligns across 7 bases. J lost 5 bases, V lost 4 bases, and 2 bases had no gene match. The length of the CDR3 is 12 residues. The germline gives CDR1 SQVTM, CDR2 ANQGSEA. The CDR3 loop is CSVGQGDQPQHF. The DNA of the CDR3 is TGCAGCGTTGGGCAGGGGGATCAGCCCCAGCATTTT.

The V call is TRBV7-9, the J call TRBJ1-6, with 7 bases that match TRBD1. CDR3 size: 14 residues. The germline gives CDR1 SEHNR, CDR2 FQNEAQ (reference sequence). J lost 11 bases, V lost 5 bases, and 9 bases had no gene match. The CDR3 DNA reads TGTGCCAGCAGCCCGACAGGGTCGGGGACACCCCTCCACTTT. It translates to CASSPTGSGTPLHF.

The CDR3 region has the DNA TGCGCCAGCAGCCCCCACAGGGAGAACGGGGAGCTGTTTTTT. It yields the protein CASSPHRENGELFF. The chain employs TRBV4-1 and TRBJ2-2; TRBD1 is a possible D gene (6 bases). V lost 4 bases and J 7 bases, leaving 13 bases between the germline ends. Germline CDR1 is MGHRA and CDR2 is YSYEKL. This CDR3 spans 14 amino acids.

This chain links TRBV28 with TRBJ2-7; 11 bases are shared with TRBD2. Germline V gene sequence: CDR1 MDHEN, CDR2 SYDVKM. This CDR3 has 15 residues. The trim removed 6 bases at V and 4 bases at J, leaving 8 bases unmatched. The CDR3 here is CASRVSGRVSYEQYF. CDR3 in DNA: TGTGCCAGCAGAGTTAGCGGGAGGGTTTCATACGAGCAGTACTTC.